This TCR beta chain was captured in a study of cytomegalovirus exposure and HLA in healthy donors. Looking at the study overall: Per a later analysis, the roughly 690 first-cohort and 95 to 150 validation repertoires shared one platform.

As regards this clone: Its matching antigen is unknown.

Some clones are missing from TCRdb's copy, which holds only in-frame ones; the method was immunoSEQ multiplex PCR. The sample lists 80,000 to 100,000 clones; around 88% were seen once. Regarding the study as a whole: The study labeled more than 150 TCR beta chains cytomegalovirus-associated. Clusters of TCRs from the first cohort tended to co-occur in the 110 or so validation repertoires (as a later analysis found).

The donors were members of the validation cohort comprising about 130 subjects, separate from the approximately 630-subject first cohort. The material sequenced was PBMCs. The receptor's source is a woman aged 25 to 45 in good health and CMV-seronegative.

CDR3 region: CASSTRTGGFNEQYF. CDR3 nucleotides: TGTGCCAGTAGTACCCGGACAGGGGGTTTCAACGAGCAGTACTTC. This chain links TRBV19 with TRBJ2-7; 10 bases fit TRBD1. CDR3 length: 15 amino acids. Looked up from germline, CDR1 is LNHDA and CDR2 is SQIVND (reference sequence). Trimming removed 4 bases from V and 5 bases from J; junction bases left unmatched: 8.